The next 21 T cell receptor beta chains were all read from a single sample in a study of blood T cell repertoires in COVID-19. Produced via immunoSEQ multiplex PCR; TCRdb's table is partial and in-frame only. The repertoire holds tens of thousands of clones, with 90% as singletons. The sequenced sample was peripheral blood. The receptors stem from an elderly woman with active or convalescent COVID-19.

The rearrangement joins TRBV2 to TRBJ2-2, with a possible D match to TRBD2 (6 bases). The germline CDR1 and CDR2 sequences are SNHLY and FYNNEI. Trimming pared 6 bases from V and 2 bases from J, leaving 10 bases between. The CDR3 is made up of 14 amino acids. The CDR3 region is CASRRDSNTGELFF. The CDR3 DNA sequence: TGTGCCAGCAGGCGGGACTCCAACACCGGGGAGCTGTTTTTT.

V gene TRBV27 combines with J gene TRBJ2-1; TRBD2 aligns across 7 bases. V shed 7 bases and J 9 bases; nucleotides not matched to a gene: 18. The CDR3 loop spans 16 amino acids. CDR1 and CDR2 (germline): MNHEY, SMNVEV (reference sequence). The CDR3 DNA reads TGTGCCAGCAAAGCCGCGGGAGCCCCTATGTTTTTTGAGCAGTTCTTC. This gives the protein CASKAAGAPMFFEQFF.

This chain joins TRBV7-9 and TRBJ2-7; the D is unclear. Trimming removed 1 base at V and 3 bases at J, with 13 bases between. The CDR3 runs to 15 residues. Germline assignment: CDR1 SEHNR and CDR2 FQNEAQ (reference sequence). This chain's CDR3 is CASSLGGDTIYEQYF. CDR3 DNA: TGTGCCAGCAGCTTAGGCGGTGATACTATCTACGAGCAGTACTTC. The full variable domain, completed using reference TRBV7-9 and TRBJ2-7, is DTGVSQNPRHKITKRGQNVTFRCDPISEHNRLYWYRQTLGQGPEFLTYFQNEAQLEKSRLLSDRFSAERPKGSFSTLEIQRTEQGDSAMYLCASSLGGDTIYEQYFGPGTRLTVT.

This chain links TRBV15 with TRBJ2-7, with D maybe TRBD1 (6 bases). Trimming removed 5 bases at V and 3 bases at J, with 14 bases between. Germline assignment: CDR1 LNHNV and CDR2 YYDKDF (reference sequence). The CDR3 spans 14 residues. For the CDR3, the DNA is TGTGCCACCAGCCCCCAACAGGGTGTCTACGAGCAGTACTTC. Its translation: CATSPQQGVYEQYF.

This chain uses TRBV19 with TRBJ2-1, with 9 bases identical to TRBD1. The CDR3 is 17 residues long. V shed 6 bases and J 4 bases; nucleotides not matched to a gene: 13. In germline, CDR1 is LNHDA, CDR2 SQIVND (reference sequence). The CDR3 sequence: CASRRTGDPQLYNEQFF. CDR3 bases: TGTGCCAGTAGACGGACAGGGGACCCTCAACTTTACAATGAGCAGTTCTTC.

The gene calls are TRBV7-2 and TRBJ2-1; 9 bases match TRBD1. Germline CDR1 and CDR2: SGHTA and FQGNSA. Unmatched junction bases numbered 3, after V lost 6 bases and J lost 6 bases. The CDR3 sequence is 13 residues long. The CDR3 coding sequence is TGTGCCAGCAGTAAGGACAGGGGCAATGAGCAGTTCTTC. It translates to CASSKDRGNEQFF.

The genes are TRBV6-2 or TRBV6-3 and TRBJ2-6, with D possibly matching TRBD2 (6 bases). Trimming removed 5 bases at V and 2 bases at J, with 10 bases between. Looked up from germline, CDR1 is MNHEY and CDR2 is SVGEGT. CDR3 length: 15 residues. The CDR3 protein is CASSLGGPGANVLTF. The CDR3 bases are TGTGCCAGCAGTCTCGGGGGTCCTGGGGCCAACGTCCTGACTTTC.

The V gene is TRBV28, the J gene TRBJ1-2; 7 nucleotides align to TRBD1. The CDR3 loop spans 14 amino acids. The V segment lost 4 bases and the J segment 4 bases; nucleotides outside the gene matches: 6. Per the germline V gene, CDR1 is MDHEN and CDR2 is SYDVKM. The CDR3 DNA is TGTGCCAGCAGTTCAGGGGGAGCCTCCTATGGCTACACCTTC. Amino acids: CASSSGGASYGYTF.

This chain connects TRBV2 to TRBJ1-6; 9 bases agree with TRBD1. Germline lookup yields CDR1 SNHLY and CDR2 FYNNEI. The CDR3 totals 14 residues. Trimming removed 4 bases from V and 10 bases from J; junction bases left unmatched: 5. The CDR3 sequence: CASSGDRVGSPLHF. The CDR3 nucleotides are TGTGCCAGCAGTGGGGACAGGGTTGGGTCACCCCTCCACTTT.

This clone was seen just once. The J gene is TRBJ2-1, the V gene TRBV4-3, with 7 bases lining up with TRBD1. V shed 6 bases, J shed 8 bases, and the junction held 13 bases outside the gene matches. The CDR3 loop spans 15 amino acids. The V gene's germline CDR1 is LGHNA and CDR2 YSLEER. CDR3 coding DNA: TGCGCCAGCAGTCCTACCCACGACAGGGTCTATGAGCAGTTCTTC. Translation: CASSPTHDRVYEQFF.

V and J are TRBV9 and TRBJ2-1; possible D gene TRBD1, 5 bases. Trimming cost V 0 bases and J 5 bases, with 12 bases left between them. The CDR3 runs to 15 residues. Germline lookup yields CDR1 SGDLS and CDR2 YYNGEE. The CDR3 spells CASSVVDSLHNEQFF. DNA of the CDR3: TGTGCCAGCAGCGTAGTAGACAGCTTACACAATGAGCAGTTCTTC.

The chain employs TRBV6-5 and TRBJ2-5; TRBD1 might be the D (6 bases). The V end lost 5 bases, the J end lost 7 bases, and 17 bases lay between the germline ends. In germline, CDR1 is MNHEY, CDR2 SVGAGI. This CDR3 contains 14 residues. CDR3 in amino acids: CASSTGTPEGTQYF. The CDR3 DNA follows: TGTGCCAGCAGTACCGGGACACCCGAGGGGACCCAGTACTTC.

A note on this clone: The sample contains more than one DNA sequence encoding this CDR3. This chain links TRBV7-9 with TRBJ1-1; D is possibly TRBD1 (5 bases). The CDR3 runs 14 residues. Looked up from germline, CDR1 is SEHNR and CDR2 is FQNEAQ (reference sequence). V was cut by 3 bases and J by 0 bases, with 8 bases left in between. The CDR3 sequence is CASSFRGMNTEAFF. In DNA, the CDR3 is TGTGCCAGCAGCTTTAGGGGCATGAACACTGAAGCTTTCTTT.

This clone was counted once. This chain links TRBV5-1 with TRBJ1-4; possibly TRBD1 for D (5 bases). CDR3 size: 15 residues. Trimming stripped 0 bases from V and 0 bases from J, with 6 bases between. Germline V gives CDR1 SGHRS, CDR2 YFSETQ. The CDR3 here is CASSLAGATNEKLFF. DNA of the CDR3: TGCGCCAGCAGCTTGGCGGGGGCAACTAATGAAAAACTGTTTTTT.

This clone occurred once. This chain joins TRBV28 and TRBJ1-2, with 8 bases lining up with TRBD1. Germline V lookup: CDR1 MDHEN, CDR2 SYDVKM. The CDR3 is 16 residues long. V shed 5 bases, J shed 5 bases, and the junction held 13 bases outside the gene matches. The CDR3 DNA reads as TGTGCCAGCAGTGGACCGGGACAGGAGAGCGGATATGGCTACACCTTC. The encoded protein is CASSGPGQESGYGYTF.

The chain has TRBV9 and TRBJ2-7, with 12 bases fitting TRBD2. CDR3 length: 18 residues. With 0 bases clipped from V and 3 bases from J, the junction kept 10 bases outside the gene matches. Germline CDR1 is SGDLS and CDR2 is YYNGEE. The CDR3 DNA reads TGTGCCAGCAGCGTAGGACTAGCGGGAGCGTGGGGGCTCTACGAGCAGTACTTC. Residues: CASSVGLAGAWGLYEQYF.

V usage is TRBV10-1 and J usage is TRBJ2-3; 7 bases are a match to TRBD2. The CDR3 consists of 15 residues. V lost 0 bases, J lost 4 bases, and 4 bases stayed unmatched. The germline gives CDR1 WNHNN, CDR2 SYGVQD (reference sequence). The CDR3 DNA follows: TGCGCCAGCAGTGAGTCGCGGGGGACCGCAGATACGCAGTATTTT. Encoded protein: CASSESRGTADTQYF.

The rearrangement links TRBV29-1 to TRBJ1-3; D possibly corresponds to TRBD1 (5 bases). The CDR3 covers 13 residues. V lost 4 bases to trimming and J lost 11 bases, with 18 bases between them. Germline CDR1 SQVTM, CDR2 ANQGSEA. The CDR3 reads CSVVVSVGAPIYF. In DNA, the CDR3 is TGCAGCGTTGTAGTTTCCGTTGGGGCTCCCATATATTTT.

The V call is TRBV25-1, the J call TRBJ2-3; D not certain. Trimming cost V 7 bases and J 0 bases, with 14 bases left between them. This CDR3 spans 15 amino acids. Germline V gene data show CDR1 as MGHDK and CDR2 as SYGVNS. CDR3 nucleotides: TGTGCCAGCACCCCGAATGGGCCTAGCACAGATACGCAGTATTTT. This translates into CASTPNGPSTDTQYF.

In DNA, the CDR3 is TGCGCCAGCAGCAGGACAGGGACCTCCTACGAGCAGTACTTC. Protein sequence: CASSRTGTSYEQYF. The chain joins TRBV5-1 to TRBJ2-7; 8 bases match TRBD1. Germline V lookup: CDR1 SGHRS, CDR2 YFSETQ. V dropped 4 bases and J dropped 0; count of bases not matched to a gene: 3. This CDR3 comprises 14 residues.

This rearrangement joins TRBV11-2 to TRBJ2-1, with 12 bases identical to TRBD1. Germline V gives CDR1 SGHAT, CDR2 FQNNGV. The CDR3 loop spans 14 amino acids. With V trimmed by 7 bases and J by 9 bases, 7 bases remained unmatched. The CDR3 reads CASNAGTGGGEQFF. CDR3 sequence (DNA): TGTGCCAGCAATGCCGGGACAGGGGGCGGTGAGCAGTTCTTC. Looking up the rest from reference TRBV11-2 and TRBJ2-1 gives the full variable domain: EAGVAQSPRYKIIEKRQSVAFWCNPISGHATLYWYQQILGQGPKLLIQFQNNGVVDDSQLPKDRFSAERLKGVDSTLKIQPAKLEDSAVYLCASNAGTGGGEQFFGPGTRLTVL.